The sequence of this T cell receptor beta chain was determined in a study of T cell responses to AZD1222 COVID-19 vaccine. Study conclusions and caveats: The repertoires were collected only after the peak T cell response.

The data were produced by immunoSEQ multiplex PCR, yet TCRdb's version contains in-frame clones alone and is incomplete. The data hold 180,000 or so clones, with about 90% observed a single time. Germline-derived CDR1 and CDR2 are SGHDT and YYEEEE. V shed 2 bases and J 6 bases; nucleotides not matched to a gene: 18. CDR3 length: 19 amino acids. Points on this clone: Its antigen remains unidentified.

Sequencing was performed on peripheral blood, taken 28 days after the second AZD1222 dose. The rearrangement links TRBV5-6 to TRBJ2-2; 8 bases agree with TRBD2. The TCR was taken from an adult who received the AZD1222 COVID-19 vaccine. The DNA for the CDR3 is TGTGCCAGCAGCTTTAGGCGGGGATCCGGGACTAGGGAGGCCGGGGAGCTGTTTTTT. Its translation: CASSFRRGSGTREAGELFF.